These 24 T cell receptor beta chains came from one sample sequenced in a study of a mutant IDH1 vaccine in newly diagnosed glioma. Antigens of these TCRs are unknown. Some clones are missing from TCRdb's copy, which holds only in-frame ones; the method was immunoSEQ multiplex PCR. The sample includes 35,000 to 55,000 clones, around 86% of them seen just once. Time point of the sample: week 35, safety follow-up. Each dose delivered 300 ug of mutant IDH1 20-mer peptide subcutaneously with imiquimod. Material: PBMCs, obtained from a glioma patient whose treatment included an IDH1 peptide vaccine. The source is a woman aged 40-49 years with glioma. Some clones in this sample may be carry-over from other donors' samples.

This sequence joins TRBV9 and TRBJ2-1; maybe TRBD2 (6 bases). Trimming took 7 bases from V and 6 from J, leaving 14 bases between them. The CDR3 has 13 residues. Germline V gene lookup returns CDR1 SGDLS and CDR2 YYNGEE. The CDR3, as DNA: TGTGCCAGCTCCGGGGGAATCGGCAATGAGCAGTTCTTC. As protein: CASSGGIGNEQFF.

The genes are TRBV7-9 and TRBJ2-2; tentatively, D is TRBD2 (6 bases). Germline V gene sequence: CDR1 SEHNR, CDR2 FQNEAQ (reference sequence). The V end was cut by 5 bases, the J end by 5 bases, with 27 bases between. The CDR3 loop spans 19 amino acids. The chain's CDR3 is CASSPNRDRRQGRTGELFF. CDR3 bases: TGTGCCAGCAGCCCCAATCGCGACCGTCGGCAAGGGAGGACCGGGGAGCTGTTTTTT.

This clone came up once. This chain joins TRBV9 and TRBJ2-7, with D perhaps assigned TRBD1 or TRBD2 (5 bases each). The V end was cut by 0 bases, the J end by 2 bases, with 12 bases between. The CDR3 extends over 15 amino acids. Looked up from germline, CDR1 is SGDLS and CDR2 is YYNGEE. The CDR3 reads CASSVAGTPTYEQYF. The DNA of the CDR3 is TGTGCCAGCAGCGTAGCGGGGACCCCGACCTACGAGCAGTACTTC.

The table lists this clone with a few counts. The genes are TRBV4-2 and TRBJ2-3; 14 nucleotides agree with TRBD2. The CDR3 covers 20 residues. Per germline, CDR1 LGHNA and CDR2 YNFKEQ. J lost 0 bases, V lost 0 bases, and 8 bases had no gene match. The CDR3 sequence is CASSQEGVRTSGGSTDTQYF. As DNA, the CDR3 is TGTGCCAGCAGCCAAGAGGGGGTCAGGACTAGCGGGGGGAGCACAGATACGCAGTATTTT.

The chain couples TRBV19 to TRBJ2-7; TRBD1 matches 7 bases. The CDR3 is 17 residues long. Trimming removed 4 bases from V and 0 bases from J; junction bases left unmatched: 12. The germline gives CDR1 LNHDA, CDR2 SQIVND (reference sequence). The DNA for the CDR3 is TGTGCCAGTAGTAGACAGGGAGATGGAGGTCACTCCTACGAGCAGTACTTC. Translating gives CASSRQGDGGHSYEQYF.

The chain links TRBV19 to TRBJ2-7; 7 bases agree with TRBD2. Germline CDR1 and CDR2: LNHDA and SQIVND (reference sequence). The ends lost 7 bases at V and 1 base at J; junction bases unmatched: 13. This CDR3 has 16 amino acids. DNA of the CDR3: TGTGCCAGTACCCCGGAGGGGAGCGGGACTTCCTACGAGCAGTACTTC. Its translation is CASTPEGSGTSYEQYF.

The chain employs TRBV6-5 and TRBJ2-1; 12 nucleotides align to TRBD2. Trimming took 5 bases from V and 6 from J; bases not matched to a gene: 5. Germline loops: CDR1 MNHEY, CDR2 SVGAGI. This CDR3 has 15 amino acids. The CDR3 loop reads CASSPLAGGRNEQFF. The CDR3 region has the DNA TGTGCCAGCAGTCCCCTAGCGGGAGGGCGCAATGAGCAGTTCTTC.

This clone came up once. The chain combines TRBV4-1 with TRBJ1-1, with a possible D match to TRBD1 (5 bases). Looked up from germline, CDR1 is MGHRA and CDR2 is YSYEKL. The CDR3 has 17 residues. V lost 1 base and J lost 0, with 15 bases in between. The CDR3 sequence is CASSQGPGKGMNTEAFF. The CDR3 DNA is TGCGCCAGCAGCCAAGGGCCAGGGAAGGGCATGAACACTGAAGCTTTCTTT.

This sequence joins TRBV27 and TRBJ1-1; D might be TRBD1 (5 bases). Germline CDR1 MNHEY, CDR2 SMNVEV (reference sequence). Trimming cost V 5 bases and J 0 bases, with 7 bases left between them. The CDR3 consists of 13 residues. CDR3 amino acids: CASSKQVNTEAFF. As DNA, the CDR3 is TGTGCCAGCAGTAAACAGGTGAACACTGAAGCTTTCTTT.

This chain joins TRBV11-2 and TRBJ2-2; D gene uncertain. There are 12 residues in the CDR3. V dropped 3 bases and J dropped 6 bases, with 5 bases sitting between them. Germline V gene sequence: CDR1 SGHAT, CDR2 FQNNGV. The DNA of the CDR3 is TGTGCCAGCAGCTTGTCAGCCGGGGAGCTGTTTTTT. As protein: CASSLSAGELFF.

This clone appeared a few times. V usage is TRBV27 and J usage is TRBJ1-1; the D gene is possibly TRBD1 (5 bases). The ends were cut back, 1 base at V and 2 bases at J, with 8 bases in the middle. This CDR3 contains 14 residues. The germline V gene has CDR1 MNHEY and CDR2 SMNVEV (reference sequence). The CDR3: CASSLWGINTEAFF. The DNA for the CDR3 is TGTGCCAGCAGTTTATGGGGGATTAACACTGAAGCTTTCTTT.

This clone was seen more than once but under ten times. V gene TRBV18 combines with J gene TRBJ1-1, with TRBD1 as a possible D gene (6 bases). Deletions cut 3 bases from V and 5 bases from J, with 16 bases between. This CDR3 is 15 amino acids long. Germline-derived CDR1 and CDR2 are KGHSH and LQKENI. The CDR3 spells CASSPSTGSRTEAFF. In DNA form, the CDR3 reads TGTGCCAGCTCACCTTCGACAGGATCCAGGACTGAAGCTTTCTTT.

The CDR3, as DNA: TGCGCCAGCAGCCAAGAGGGGGGGCAGGATAGCGGCTATGGCTACACCTTC. It specifies CASSQEGGQDSGYGYTF. The gene calls are TRBV4-3 and TRBJ1-2; possibly TRBD1 for D (6 bases). V lost 0 bases and J lost 4, with 18 bases in between. The CDR3 has 17 residues. Germline CDR1 LGHNA, CDR2 YSLEER.

The V call is TRBV20-1, the J call TRBJ1-1; D is ambiguous. The CDR3 has 10 residues. Per germline, CDR1 DFQATT and CDR2 SNEGSKA (reference sequence). V lost 6 bases, J lost 5 bases, and 7 bases lay in between. CDR3 sequence: CSAPFTEAFF. CDR3 DNA: TGCAGTGCGCCTTTTACTGAAGCTTTCTTT.

This clone was counted between two and nine times. The chain carries TRBV7-9 and TRBJ1-4, with D possibly TRBD1 on 6 matching bases. Looked up from germline, CDR1 is SEHNR and CDR2 is FQNEAQ (reference sequence). The CDR3 is 13 residues long. The V gene lost 5 bases and the J gene lost 8 bases, with 12 bases spanning the gap. The CDR3 protein is CASSAWQGEKLFF. CDR3 bases: TGTGCCAGCAGCGCCTGGCAGGGGGAAAAACTGTTTTTT.

This clone was seen just once. The chain's CDR3 is CASRAVGRAPEAFF. The CDR3 coding sequence is TGTGCCAGCCGCGCCGTGGGGCGTGCCCCTGAAGCTTTCTTT. J is TRBJ1-1 and V is TRBV6-1, with D possibly TRBD1 on 5 matching bases. The germline V gene encodes CDR1 MNHNS and CDR2 SASEGT. With 8 bases removed from V and 6 bases from J, the gap between germline ends came to 19 bases. The CDR3 is 14 residues long.

The chain couples TRBV7-9 to TRBJ2-7; TRBD1 might be the D (6 bases). The CDR3 loop spans 17 amino acids. Trimming shortened V by 7 bases and J by 5 bases, and 27 bases separated the two germline ends. Germline CDR1 and CDR2: SEHNR and FQNEAQ (reference sequence). The CDR3 DNA reads as TGTGCCAGCACCTCGGGCCCAGGACAGCCTTTACGGGACGAGCAGTACTTC. It encodes CASTSGPGQPLRDEQYF.

The chain uses TRBV4-1 and TRBJ1-6; the D is unclear. Germline loops: CDR1 MGHRA, CDR2 YSYEKL. The CDR3 contains 14 residues. The ends were cut back, 0 bases at V and 10 bases at J, with 10 bases in the middle. CDR3 in DNA: TGCGCCAGCAGCCAAGAGAGGGTTCTCTCACCCCTCCACTTT. Amino acids: CASSQERVLSPLHF.

There are a few counts of this clone. The chain is built from TRBV20-1 and TRBJ1-1; a weak D match, TRBD1 (5 bases). Trimming took off 8 bases at V and 5 bases at J, with 12 bases between the two ends. The CDR3 is 11 residues long. Germline V gene sequence: CDR1 DFQATT, CDR2 SNEGSKA (reference sequence). Here the CDR3 DNA reads TGCAGTTGGGGGAGGGGAACTGAAGCTTTCTTT. Translation: CSWGRGTEAFF.

The V call is TRBV5-6, the J call TRBJ2-7; TRBD2 matches at 10 bases. Unmatched junction bases numbered 5, after V lost 5 bases and J lost 0 bases. The CDR3 runs 15 residues. CDR1 and CDR2 (germline): SGHDT, YYEEEE. As DNA, the CDR3 is TGTGCCAGCAGTCTAGCGGGGGTTTTCTCCTACGAGCAGTACTTC. This sequence encodes CASSLAGVFSYEQYF.

The V and J genes are TRBV5-6 and TRBJ1-1; TRBD1 might be the D (5 bases). Germline CDR1 is SGHDT and CDR2 is YYEEEE. Deletions cut 4 bases from V and 6 bases from J, with 10 bases between. The CDR3 consists of 12 residues. The DNA for the CDR3 is TGTGCCAGCAGCCAAGGAGGGGCTGAAGCTTTCTTT. Translated: CASSQGGAEAFF.

The chain combines TRBV15 with TRBJ1-5; D is unresolved. The CDR3 runs 13 residues. Germline values: CDR1 LNHNV, CDR2 YYDKDF (reference sequence). Deletions cut 0 bases from V and 4 bases from J, with 4 bases between. CDR3 sequence reads: CATSRDLNQPQHF. As DNA, the CDR3 is TGTGCCACCAGCAGAGATTTGAATCAGCCCCAGCATTTT.

CDR3 amino acids: CASSYGSSKNEQYF. The CDR3 nucleotides are TGTGCCAGCAGTTACGGGAGTAGTAAGAACGAGCAGTACTTC. This chain links TRBV6-5 with TRBJ2-7; D might be TRBD2 (5 bases). Germline V CDR1 and CDR2: MNHEY, SVGAGI. The CDR3 is 14 amino acids. Trimming removed 2 bases from V and 5 bases from J, with 13 bases in between.

The chain employs TRBV5-4 and TRBJ2-1, with 9 bases that match TRBD2. The junction had 5 bases not matched to a gene; V was cut back by 1 base and J by 15 bases. This CDR3 has 12 amino acids. CDR1 is SGHNT, CDR2 YYREEE, per germline (reference sequence). The CDR3 loop is CASSLNSGGRFF. Written as DNA, the CDR3 is TGTGCCAGCAGCTTGAATAGCGGGGGTCGGTTCTTC.